The TCR beta chain under discussion was sequenced for a study of T cell repertoires in cytomegalovirus infection. Whole-study context: Both a matching HLA type and CMV infection were indicated by public TCR beta signatures.

Study-wide points: The ex vivo response showed dominance by HLA-C-restricted CMV-specific TCR beta clonotypes. Cumulative frequency (of public TCR beta family members) identified carriers of CMV plus the relevant HLA.

TCRdb recomputed calls from the reads with MiXCR, one row per CDR3 protein. Here the sample spans more than 250,000 distinct CDR3 sequences, approximately 14% being singletons. The CDR3 is made up of 14 amino acids. CDR1 and CDR2 from the germline V gene are SGHTA and FQGNSA. Trimming took off 0 bases at V and 6 bases at J, with 9 bases between the two ends. This clonotype was recorded many times. Its antigen remains unknown. The clonotype was recovered from a human donor in good health (CMV status not recorded). Some clones in this sample may be carry-over from other donors' samples. The chain uses TRBV7-2 and TRBJ2-1, with D possibly matching TRBD2 (6 bases). The sample consisted of PBMCs. The CDR3 DNA is TGTGCCAGCAGCTTAGCGGTGCGGGGCAATGAGCAGTTCTTC. The encoded protein is CASSLAVRGNEQFF.